Listed below are T cell receptor beta chains from one sample, sequenced in a study of T cells in localized non-small cell lung cancer. Sequenced by immunoSEQ multiplex PCR; TCRdb stores in-frame clones only, minus some. Found here are about 23,000 clones, roughly 87% of them singletons; the top ten hold 25% to 30%. The sequenced sample was peripheral blood, obtained before any cancer treatment. All receptors come from a male donor older than 55 with stage I squamous cell lung carcinoma. The CDR3 runs from the conserved cysteine through the conserved F or W. The order of the fields is V gene, D gene, J gene, clone size, CDR3 DNA, CDR3 protein. A D gene is named only where the DNA matches it firmly. Clone size is given for some rows only: seen once, a few or many times, or a class if the clone is expanded.

>TRBV19|.|TRBJ2-4|.
TGTGCCAGTAGTATAGGAGGGGGAGGGCCCCGGGACATTCAGTACTTC
CASSIGGGGPRDIQYF
>TRBV7-2|TRBD2|TRBJ2-2|.
TGTGCCAGCAGCGACCGGGACTACCTTACCGGGGAGCTGTTTTTT
CASSDRDYLTGELFF
>TRBV7-6|.|TRBJ2-3|.
TGTGCCAGCAGCCTTAGCCCCACGATCTTATCTAGCACAGATACGCAGTATTTT
CASSLSPTILSSTDTQYF
>TRBV7-2|.|TRBJ1-1|.
TGTGCCAGCAGCTTACCCGCAGGGTGGGACACTGAAGCTTTCTTT
CASSLPAGWDTEAFF
>TRBV5-1|TRBD1|TRBJ2-3|.
TGCGCCAGCAGCTTTTTTTCCGGGACAGGGAACACAGATACGCAGTATTTT
CASSFFSGTGNTDTQYF
>TRBV4-1|.|TRBJ1-1|.
TGCGCCAGCAGCCAAGGCTTACCGAGAAACAATGAAGCTTTCTTT
CASSQGLPRNNEAFF
>TRBV9|.|TRBJ2-1|.
TGTGCCAGCAGCGTAGGTGCGGGGGCGCTTTCCCAATCCAATGAGCAGTTCTTC
CASSVGAGALSQSNEQFF
>TRBV6-5|TRBD1|TRBJ2-7|.
TGTGCCAGCATTCGACAGGGGGGATCCTACGAGCAGTACTTC
CASIRQGGSYEQYF
>TRBV7-2|TRBD2|TRBJ2-7|.
TGTGCCAGCAGCTTAGTCGCCAGCGGGAGCGAGCAGTACTTC
CASSLVASGSEQYF
>TRBV5-5|.|TRBJ2-5|few
TGTGCCAGCAGCCAACAACCGACGCGGCAAGTCGGGGAGACCCAGTACTTC
CASSQQPTRQVGETQYF
>TRBV7-9|.|TRBJ1-1|few
TGTGCCAGCAGCAGATGGGGGAACACTGAAGCTTTCTTT
CASSRWGNTEAFF
>TRBV2|.|TRBJ1-6|.
TGTGCCAGCAGTGAACAGGGTTTTATTTCACCCCTCCACTTT
CASSEQGFISPLHF
>TRBV6-5|.|TRBJ1-6|.
TGTGCCAGCAGTCCAAGGGGGAATTCACCCCTCCACTTT
CASSPRGNSPLHF
>TRBV5-8|.|TRBJ2-5|.
TGTGCCAGCACCTGGGGCACGCAAGAGACCCAGTACTTC
CASTWGTQETQYF
>TRBV5-1|TRBD1|TRBJ2-2|.
TGCGCCAGCAGCTCCCGTCCGGGACAGGATCTCACCGGGGAGCTGTTTTTT
CASSSRPGQDLTGELFF
>TRBV9|.|TRBJ1-5|.
TGTGCCAGCAGCGTAGGGCCCCACGGCAATCAGCCCCAGCATTTT
CASSVGPHGNQPQHF
>TRBV15|.|TRBJ2-7|.
TGTGCCACCAGTGAGGGGCACCGGGGTGAGGAGCAGTACTTC
CATSEGHRGEEQYF
>TRBV6-5|TRBD1|TRBJ1-1|.
TGTGCCAGCAGTCTACTGGGCGACAGGGGGCTTGAAGCTTTCTTT
CASSLLGDRGLEAFF
>TRBV5-1|.|TRBJ2-7|.
TGCGCCAGCACGCGGGACGTCTACTCCTACGAGCAGTACTTC
CASTRDVYSYEQYF
>TRBV15|TRBD1|TRBJ1-5|.
TGTGCCACCAGCAGGGGGGTTAAGGGACAGGGCACTCAGCCCCAGCATTTT
CATSRGVKGQGTQPQHF
>TRBV9|.|TRBJ2-3|.
TGTGCCAGCAGCCGCCGATATGGACAGCCCTTCACAGATACGCAGTATTTT
CASSRRYGQPFTDTQYF
>TRBV7-9|TRBD1|TRBJ1-2|.
TGTGCCAGCAGTTTACAGGGGGCGCAAGGCTACACCTTC
CASSLQGAQGYTF
>TRBV4-3|.|TRBJ1-2|.
TGCGCCAGCAGCCAAGCCCTAGGGCAGCGGGGCGACTATGGCTACACCTTC
CASSQALGQRGDYGYTF
>TRBV5-1|TRBD1|TRBJ2-3|once
TGCGCCAGCAGGCCTCAGGGGGCGCAGGAAGATACGCAGTATTTT
CASRPQGAQEDTQYF
>TRBV19|.|TRBJ1-2|.
TGTGCCAGTAGTATAGGAGGGATGTACGGCTACACCTTC
CASSIGGMYGYTF
>TRBV15|.|TRBJ2-5|.
TGTGCCACCAGCCCTATTGGGGCCGGGGGGACCCAGTACTTC
CATSPIGAGGTQYF
>TRBV7-2|.|TRBJ2-7|.
TGTGCCAGCAGCTTACAGGCAGGGGTAGGCGAGCAGTACTTC
CASSLQAGVGEQYF
>TRBV7-6|.|TRBJ2-5|.
TGTGCCAGCAGCTCACCCCAGGGCCTTACCCTAGAGACCCAGTACTTC
CASSSPQGLTLETQYF
>TRBV7-3|TRBD2|TRBJ2-3|once
TGTGCCAGCAGCTCTCAAAGCGGGGCCTCTAGCACAGATACGCAGTATTTT
CASSSQSGASSTDTQYF
>TRBV6-5|.|TRBJ1-2|.
TGTGCCAGCAGTTCGACCCCTGGAAATAACTATGGCTACACCTTC
CASSSTPGNNYGYTF
>TRBV27|.|TRBJ1-1|.
TGTGCCAGCAGTTACGGGACCGCCAACACTGAAGCTTTCTTT
CASSYGTANTEAFF
>TRBV18|TRBD1|TRBJ2-5|.
TGTGCCAGCTTCGCCCTTAAAACAGGGGAAGAGACCCAGTACTTC
CASFALKTGEETQYF
>TRBV11-2|TRBD2|TRBJ2-7|.
TGTGCCAGCAGCTTAACGCCGGGACTAGCGGGCGAGCAGTACTTC
CASSLTPGLAGEQYF
>TRBV5-8|.|TRBJ2-1|few
TGTGCCAGCAGCTGGGACGGGGGCCTGAACGTGAATGAGCAGTTCTTC
CASSWDGGLNVNEQFF
>TRBV7-2|TRBD2|TRBJ2-7|.
TGTGCCAGCAGCTTAGGCCCTAGCGGGCGCAACTACGAGCAGTACTTC
CASSLGPSGRNYEQYF
>TRBV2|TRBD2|TRBJ2-4|.
TGTGCCAGCAGTGGGGATCGGGCGGGAGGGATAGCCAAAAACATTCAGTACTTC
CASSGDRAGGIAKNIQYF
>TRBV19|TRBD2|TRBJ2-5|.
TGTGCCAGTATCGGACTAGGGGCAGGACGAGAGACCCAGTACTTC
CASIGLGAGRETQYF
>TRBV27|.|TRBJ2-1|few
TGTGCCAGCAGTCCAGCCATGGGGAGCTCCTACAATGAGCAGTTCTTC
CASSPAMGSSYNEQFF
>TRBV7-8|TRBD1|TRBJ1-4|.
TGTGCCAGCAGCTTAGCGGAACAGGGGGAAAAACTGTTTTTT
CASSLAEQGEKLFF
>TRBV5-1|TRBD2|TRBJ2-3|once
TGCGCCAGCAGCTTAAAGCGGGAGGTGGGAGATACGCAGTATTTT
CASSLKREVGDTQYF
>TRBV14|.|TRBJ1-4|.
TGTGCCAGCAGCCAAGATCCTCGGGAAAAACTGTTTTTT
CASSQDPREKLFF
>TRBV5-1|TRBD1|TRBJ1-2|.
TGCGCCAGCAGCTTGGGGAGACAGGGGGCGAATGGCTACACCTTC
CASSLGRQGANGYTF
>TRBV7-2|TRBD1|TRBJ2-7|.
TGTGCCAGCAGCTTAGGGGGACAGGCATTTTACGAGCAGTACTTC
CASSLGGQAFYEQYF
>TRBV7-4|.|TRBJ2-3|few
TGTGCCAGCAGCTTAGGGGGCCAGGGTTACTCCACAGATACGCAGTATTTT
CASSLGGQGYSTDTQYF
>TRBV9|.|TRBJ2-5|.
TGTGCCAGCAGCGTAGCTGGCGCCGGATCCCAAGAGACCCAGTACTTC
CASSVAGAGSQETQYF
>TRBV7-2|.|TRBJ1-1|.
TGTGCCAGCGGTAGTGTCCGGGGGACCGAAGCTTTCTTT
CASGSVRGTEAFF
>TRBV5-8|.|TRBJ1-2|.
TGTGCCAGCAGCTACCAGGCTCGGGGCTACACCTTC
CASSYQARGYTF
>TRBV19|.|TRBJ1-4|.
TGTGCCAGTAGTCCCACGAATTCAGATAATGAAAAACTGTTTTTT
CASSPTNSDNEKLFF
>TRBV6-1|.|TRBJ1-2|.
TGTGCCAGCAGTGAAAGCGCAGGACCCAACTATGGCTACACCTTC
CASSESAGPNYGYTF
>TRBV30|.|TRBJ1-4|.
TGTGCCTGGAGTAGGGGAGGGGGGAGTGAAAAACTGTTTTTT
CAWSRGGGSEKLFF
>TRBV19|TRBD2|TRBJ2-1|.
TGTGCCAGTAGTATCCCGACTAGCGGGGGATACAATGAGCAGTTCTTC
CASSIPTSGGYNEQFF
>TRBV9|.|TRBJ1-6|few
TGTGCCAGTGGGCAGGGGAATTCACCCCTCCACTTT
CASGQGNSPLHF